The 22 T cell receptor beta chains listed next were all sequenced from one sample in a study of T cell responses to AZD1222 COVID-19 vaccine. Here immunoSEQ multiplex PCR was the method, and the copy in TCRdb shows in-frame clones only, minus some. Among 120,000 to 150,000 clones listed, about 90% were seen once. The starting material was peripheral blood, obtained on day 0 of MenACWY control vaccination. The receptors were sampled from an adult in good health.

CDR3 region: CASSQSDRDGYTF. The CDR3 bases are TGTGCCAGCAGCCAATCCGACAGGGATGGCTACACCTTC. V and J are TRBV3-1 (or the pseudogene TRBV3-2) and TRBJ1-2, with TRBD1 matching 7 bases. The CDR3 has 13 residues. The J segment lost 6 bases and the V segment lost 2 bases, leaving 3 bases of the junction unmatched. Germline assignment: CDR1 LGHDT and CDR2 YNNKEL (reference sequence).

The V call is TRBV19, the J call TRBJ1-5; the D gene is possibly TRBD1 (6 bases). The CDR3 consists of 15 residues. Trimming shortened V by 1 base and J by 6 bases, and 13 bases separated the two germline ends. Germline V gives CDR1 LNHDA, CDR2 SQIVND (reference sequence). The CDR3 nucleotides read TGTGCCAGTAGTATAGGAACATACAGGGTTCAGCCCCAGCATTTT. This codes for CASSIGTYRVQPQHF.

J is TRBJ2-6 and V is TRBV7-2; possibly TRBD2 for D (6 bases). The germline V gene encodes CDR1 SGHTA and CDR2 FQGNSA. V shed 0 bases and J shed 3 bases, with 12 bases lying between them. The CDR3 length is 17 residues. The DNA of the CDR3 is TGTGCCAGCAGCTTAGCGGGCGGCGGGATTGGGGCCAACGTCCTGACTTTC. Translation: CASSLAGGGIGANVLTF.

This clone was detected a few times. This rearrangement joins TRBV4-1 to TRBJ1-5; possible D gene TRBD1, 6 bases. V was cut by 1 base and J by 4 bases, with 14 bases left in between. CDR3 length equals 16 residues. Germline V CDR1 and CDR2: MGHRA, YSYEKL. This chain's CDR3 is CASSQVFRGGNQPQHF. The CDR3 nucleotides read TGCGCCAGCAGCCAAGTTTTCAGGGGTGGTAATCAGCCCCAGCATTTT.

The rearrangement uses TRBV3-1 (or the pseudogene TRBV3-2) and TRBJ1-6; D unresolved. The CDR3 covers 14 residues. The germline V gene encodes CDR1 LGHDT and CDR2 YNNKEL (reference sequence). Trimming removed 2 bases from V and 8 bases from J, with 10 bases in between. The CDR3 DNA follows: TGTGCCAGCAGCCAACCGGGTCTTGATTCACCCCTCCACTTT. It specifies CASSQPGLDSPLHF.

V and J are TRBV7-2 and TRBJ2-7; D is uncertain. V lost 5 bases and J lost 0, with 5 bases in between. Germline CDR1 and CDR2: SGHTA and FQGNSA. The CDR3 has 12 residues. DNA of the CDR3: TGTGCCAGCAGCCTCAGCTCCTACGAGCAGTACTTC. Translation: CASSLSSYEQYF.

V and J are TRBV5-6 and TRBJ2-3; D gene uncertain. Trimming removed 2 bases at V and 2 bases at J, with 6 bases between. Germline V gene sequence: CDR1 SGHDT, CDR2 YYEEEE. The CDR3 is 13 amino acids. CDR3 DNA sequence: TGTGCCAGCAGCTTTTCCCACACAGATACGCAGTATTTT. Protein sequence: CASSFSHTDTQYF.

The chain couples TRBV2 to TRBJ1-1; D not resolved. The CDR3 length is 13 residues. Germline-derived CDR1 and CDR2 are SNHLY and FYNNEI. V dropped 6 bases and J dropped 0 bases, with 8 bases sitting between them. CDR3 residues: CASRSDVNTEAFF. The CDR3 DNA reads as TGTGCCAGCAGATCAGACGTGAACACTGAAGCTTTCTTT.

V and J are TRBV4-2 and TRBJ1-1; D unresolved. Germline lookup yields CDR1 LGHNA and CDR2 YNFKEQ. V dropped 2 bases and J dropped 5 bases, with 18 bases sitting between them. The CDR3 is 16 amino acids. CDR3 region: CASSQPQYGKLTEAFF. CDR3 sequence (DNA): TGTGCCAGCAGCCAACCCCAATATGGGAAGTTGACTGAAGCTTTCTTT.

The chain is built from TRBV5-1 and TRBJ1-2; 12 bases agree with TRBD1. V lost 5 bases and J lost 0; bases outside the gene matches: 11. Germline CDR1 is SGHRS and CDR2 is YFSETQ. This CDR3 has 18 amino acids. The DNA for the CDR3 is TGCGCCAGCAGGGGAATTGGGGACAGGGGGCGCCCTAACTATGGCTACACCTTC. Encoded protein: CASRGIGDRGRPNYGYTF.

The gene calls are TRBV9 and TRBJ2-1; TRBD2 aligns across 12 bases. The CDR3 has 19 residues. The ends lost 4 bases at V and 6 bases at J; junction bases unmatched: 17. Germline CDR1 and CDR2: SGDLS and YYNGEE. The CDR3, as DNA: TGTGCCAGCAGCCCCCCACCGCTGACTAGCGGGAGACTGGTCAATGAGCAGTTCTTC. Translation: CASSPPPLTSGRLVNEQFF.

V and J are TRBV7-9 and TRBJ1-1, with TRBD1 as a possible D gene (5 bases). The germline V gene has CDR1 SEHNR and CDR2 FQNEAQ (reference sequence). V gave up 3 bases and J gave up 7 bases, with 6 bases separating them. The CDR3 consists of 11 residues. CDR3 nucleotides: TGTGCCAGCAGCTTGCAGGGTGAAGCTTTCTTT. This encodes CASSLQGEAFF.

The rearrangement joins TRBV4-1 to TRBJ1-6; 9 bases match TRBD1. Germline CDR1 MGHRA, CDR2 YSYEKL. The CDR3 contains 16 residues. With 4 bases clipped from V and 11 bases from J, the junction kept 12 bases outside the gene matches. The CDR3 DNA reads as TGCGCCAGCAGCCTCCTCGACAGGGGGGACTATACACCCCTCCACTTT. Its translation: CASSLLDRGDYTPLHF.

Here the CDR3 reads CASKRTSGTYEQYF. In DNA, the CDR3 is TGTGCCAGCAAACGGACTAGCGGGACTTACGAGCAGTACTTC. V usage is TRBV28 and J usage is TRBJ2-7; 12 bases fit TRBD2. The CDR3 consists of 14 residues. Trimming cost V 7 bases and J 4 bases; bases outside gene matches: 5. Germline V CDR1 and CDR2: MDHEN, SYDVKM.

In this sample, this clone turned up once. The J gene is TRBJ2-2, the V gene TRBV10-3; 9 bases are shared with TRBD2. V was pared by 6 bases and J by 1 base, with 6 bases of the junction left unmatched. The CDR3 is 16 residues long. The germline CDR1 and CDR2 sequences are ENHRY and SYGVKD. The DNA of the CDR3 is TGTGCCATCAGCTTCCAGACTAGCGGGAACACCGGGGAGCTGTTTTTT. Amino acids: CAISFQTSGNTGELFF.

The J gene is TRBJ2-3, the V gene TRBV18; unclear D gene. Per germline, CDR1 KGHSH and CDR2 LQKENI. The V and J ends lost 5 bases and 4 bases respectively, with 10 bases between them. This CDR3 is 13 amino acids long. CDR3 nucleotides: TGTGCCAGCTCAGCCCGAGCAGCAGATACGCAGTATTTT. Its translation is CASSARAADTQYF. Together with reference TRBV18 and TRBJ2-3, the CDR3 gives the full variable domain: NAGVMQNPRHLVRRRGQEARLRCSPMKGHSHVYWYRQLPEEGLKFMVYLQKENIIDESGMPKERFSAEFPKEGPSILRIQQVVRGDSAAYFCASSARAADTQYFGPGTRLTVL.

This clone occurred once. The chain employs TRBV11-2 and TRBJ1-1; D is unresolved. Germline V gene data show CDR1 as SGHAT and CDR2 as FQNNGV. CDR3 length equals 14 residues. V gave up 6 bases and J gave up 0 bases, with 11 bases separating them. CDR3 nucleotides: TGTGCCAGCAGGCAACAAACAGTGAACACTGAAGCTTTCTTT. Its protein is CASRQQTVNTEAFF.

The chain employs TRBV19 and TRBJ1-3, with D possibly being TRBD1 (5 bases). Trimming removed 1 base at V and 1 base at J, with 17 bases between. The CDR3 runs to 18 residues. Per germline, CDR1 LNHDA and CDR2 SQIVND (reference sequence). The DNA of the CDR3 is TGTGCCAGTAGTATAGCAATCAGGCAGGGCCCATCTGGAAACACCATATATTTT. Translating it yields CASSIAIRQGPSGNTIYF.

V gene TRBV6-1 combines with J gene TRBJ2-7; TRBD2 matches at 10 bases. Trimming at V came to 1 base and at J to 3 bases, leaving 3 bases not matched to a gene. CDR1 and CDR2 from the germline V gene are MNHNS and SASEGT. The CDR3 has 15 residues. CDR3 sequence reads: CASSEGASGSYEQYF. CDR3 bases: TGTGCCAGCAGTGAAGGGGCTAGCGGGAGCTACGAGCAGTACTTC.

J is TRBJ1-5 and V is TRBV4-2; TRBD1 aligns across 7 bases. There are 16 residues in the CDR3. CDR1 is LGHNA, CDR2 YNFKEQ, per germline. Trimming cost V 4 bases and J 6 bases; bases outside gene matches: 12. The CDR3 loop reads CASSPEAARGLQPQHF. The CDR3 DNA is TGTGCCAGCAGCCCCGAAGCGGCTAGGGGGCTTCAGCCCCAGCATTTT.

As regards this clone: Other DNA variants within this sample encode the same CDR3. The chain combines TRBV27 with TRBJ2-7; a possible D gene is TRBD2 (5 bases). Germline V gene lookup returns CDR1 MNHEY and CDR2 SMNVEV (reference sequence). Trimming took off 6 bases at V and 1 base at J, with 7 bases between the two ends. The CDR3 consists of 12 residues. CDR3 sequence: CASRGVSYEQYF. As DNA, the CDR3 is TGTGCCAGCAGGGGAGTGTCCTACGAGCAGTACTTC.

J is TRBJ1-4 and V is TRBV12-3 or TRBV12-4; D perhaps matches TRBD1 (5 bases). V gave up 5 bases and J gave up 8 bases, with 12 bases separating them. This CDR3 has 13 residues. The DNA of the CDR3 is TGTGCCAGCAGTGAAGCCGGGACCGAAAAACTGTTTTTT. Amino acids: CASSEAGTEKLFF.